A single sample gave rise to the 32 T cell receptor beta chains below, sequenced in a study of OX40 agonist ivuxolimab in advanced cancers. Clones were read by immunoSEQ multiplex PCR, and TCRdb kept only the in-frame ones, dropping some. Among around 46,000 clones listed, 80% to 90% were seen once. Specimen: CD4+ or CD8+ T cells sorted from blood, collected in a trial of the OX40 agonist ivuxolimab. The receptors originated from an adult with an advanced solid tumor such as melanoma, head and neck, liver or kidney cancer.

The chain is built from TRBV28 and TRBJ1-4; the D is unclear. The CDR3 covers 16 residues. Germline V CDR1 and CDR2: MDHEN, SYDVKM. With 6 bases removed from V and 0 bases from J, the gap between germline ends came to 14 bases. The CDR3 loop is CASSLSYQATNEKLFF. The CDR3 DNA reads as TGTGCCAGCAGCCTCAGCTACCAAGCAACTAATGAAAAACTGTTTTTT. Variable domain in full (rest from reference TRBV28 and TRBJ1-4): DVKVTQSSRYLVKRTGEKVFLECVQDMDHENMFWYRQDPGLGLRLIYFSYDVKMKEKGDIPEGYSVSREKKERFSLILESASTNQTSMYLCASSLSYQATNEKLFFGSGTQLSVL.

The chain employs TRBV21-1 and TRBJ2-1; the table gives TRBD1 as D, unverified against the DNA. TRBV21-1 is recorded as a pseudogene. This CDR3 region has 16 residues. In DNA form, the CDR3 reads TGTGCCAGCAGCCGTTTTCTGGGACAGTTCTACAATGAGCAGTTCTTC. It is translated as CASSRFLGQFYNEQFF.

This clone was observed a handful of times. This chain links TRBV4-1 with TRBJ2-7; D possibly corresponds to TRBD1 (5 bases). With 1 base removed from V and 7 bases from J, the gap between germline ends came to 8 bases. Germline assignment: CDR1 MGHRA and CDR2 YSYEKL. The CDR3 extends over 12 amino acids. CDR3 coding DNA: TGCGCCAGCAGCCAAGTAGGGGATGAGCAGTACTTC. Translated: CASSQVGDEQYF.

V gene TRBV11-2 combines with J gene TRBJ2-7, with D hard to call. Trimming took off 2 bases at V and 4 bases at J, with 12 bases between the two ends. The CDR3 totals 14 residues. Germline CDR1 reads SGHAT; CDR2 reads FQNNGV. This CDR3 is CASSLRRQPYEQYF. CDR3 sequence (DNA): TGTGCCAGCAGCTTAAGACGGCAGCCTTACGAGCAGTACTTC.

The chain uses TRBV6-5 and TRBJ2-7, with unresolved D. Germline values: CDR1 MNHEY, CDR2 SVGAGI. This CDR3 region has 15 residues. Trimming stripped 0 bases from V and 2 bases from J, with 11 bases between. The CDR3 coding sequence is TGTGCCAGCAGTTACTCGATCCCATCGGCCTACGAGCAGTACTTC. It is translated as CASSYSIPSAYEQYF.

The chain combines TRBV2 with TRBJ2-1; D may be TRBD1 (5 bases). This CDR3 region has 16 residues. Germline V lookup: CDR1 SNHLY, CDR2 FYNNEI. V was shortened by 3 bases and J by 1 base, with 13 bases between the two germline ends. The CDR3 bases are TGTGCCAGCAGTGATCTGAGCAGGGCATCCTACAATGAGCAGTTCTTC. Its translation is CASSDLSRASYNEQFF.

The CDR3 coding sequence is TGTGCCAGCAGCTTAGTTCTTGGTGGAGGCGAGCAGTACTTC. It specifies CASSLVLGGGEQYF. The chain joins TRBV7-9 to TRBJ2-7, with a possible D match to TRBD2 (5 bases). In germline, CDR1 is SEHNR, CDR2 FQNEAQ (reference sequence). The V gene lost 1 base and the J gene lost 6 bases, with 13 bases spanning the gap. This CDR3 is built from 14 residues.

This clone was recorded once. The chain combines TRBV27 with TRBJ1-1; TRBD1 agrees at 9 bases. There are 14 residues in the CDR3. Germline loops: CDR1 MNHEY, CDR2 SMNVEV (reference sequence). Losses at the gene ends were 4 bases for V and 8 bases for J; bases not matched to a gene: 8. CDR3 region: CASSSGTGLEEAFF. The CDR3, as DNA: TGTGCCAGCAGTTCGGGGACAGGGCTTGAAGAAGCTTTCTTT.

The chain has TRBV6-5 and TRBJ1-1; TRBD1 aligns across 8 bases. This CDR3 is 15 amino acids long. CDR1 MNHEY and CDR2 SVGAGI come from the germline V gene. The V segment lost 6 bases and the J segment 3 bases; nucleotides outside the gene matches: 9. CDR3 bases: TGTGCCAGCAGCCTCAGGGGGCAACGGTACACTGAAGCTTTCTTT. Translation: CASSLRGQRYTEAFF.

The CDR3 protein is CASSDPHLGYEQYF. The CDR3 nucleotides read TGTGCCAGCTCCGACCCCCATTTAGGCTACGAGCAGTACTTC. This chain uses TRBV6-5 with TRBJ2-7; no firm D call. CDR3 length: 14 residues. The germline CDR1 and CDR2 sequences are MNHEY and SVGAGI. The germline V and J ends were trimmed by 8 bases and 3 bases, with 17 bases remaining between them.

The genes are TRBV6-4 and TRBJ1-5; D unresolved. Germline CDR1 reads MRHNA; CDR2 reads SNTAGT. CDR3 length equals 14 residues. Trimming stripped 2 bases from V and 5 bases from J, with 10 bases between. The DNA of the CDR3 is TGTGCCAGCAGTGACCTGCCGTGGGATCAGCCCCAGCATTTT. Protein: CASSDLPWDQPQHF.

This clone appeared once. The CDR3 loop is CATSHKKGWEEQYF. The CDR3 DNA reads as TGTGCCACCAGCCATAAGAAGGGGTGGGAAGAGCAGTACTTC. The chain carries TRBV15 and TRBJ2-7; perhaps TRBD1 as D (5 bases). The V and J ends lost 5 bases and 7 bases respectively, with 18 bases between them. Germline CDR1 is LNHNV and CDR2 is YYDKDF (reference sequence). CDR3 length equals 14 residues.

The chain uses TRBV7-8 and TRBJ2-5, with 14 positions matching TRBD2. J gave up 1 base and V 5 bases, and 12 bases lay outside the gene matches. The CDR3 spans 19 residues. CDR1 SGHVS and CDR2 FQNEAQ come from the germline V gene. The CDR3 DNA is TGTGCCAGCAGCGCGTCCGGGACTAGCGGGAGAATGGCCCAAGAGACCCAGTACTTC. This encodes CASSASGTSGRMAQETQYF.

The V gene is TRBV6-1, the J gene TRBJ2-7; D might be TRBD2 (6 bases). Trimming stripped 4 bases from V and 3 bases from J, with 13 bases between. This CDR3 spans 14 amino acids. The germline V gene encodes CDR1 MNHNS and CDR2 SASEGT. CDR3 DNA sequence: TGTGCCAGCAGTGGAATTACCGGGGGCTACGAGCAGTACTTC. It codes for CASSGITGGYEQYF.

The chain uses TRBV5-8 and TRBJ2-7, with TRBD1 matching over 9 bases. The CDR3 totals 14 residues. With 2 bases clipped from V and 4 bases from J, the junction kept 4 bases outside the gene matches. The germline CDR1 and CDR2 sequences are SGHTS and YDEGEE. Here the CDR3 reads CASSFGQGKYEQYF. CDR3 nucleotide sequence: TGTGCCAGCAGCTTTGGACAGGGGAAGTACGAGCAGTACTTC.

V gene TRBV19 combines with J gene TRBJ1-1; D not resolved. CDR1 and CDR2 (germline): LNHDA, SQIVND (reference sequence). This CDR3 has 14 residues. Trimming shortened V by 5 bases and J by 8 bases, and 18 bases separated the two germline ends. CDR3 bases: TGTGCCAGTAGTCCTTCAGGAGGCCACGCGGAAGCTTTCTTT. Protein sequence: CASSPSGGHAEAFF.

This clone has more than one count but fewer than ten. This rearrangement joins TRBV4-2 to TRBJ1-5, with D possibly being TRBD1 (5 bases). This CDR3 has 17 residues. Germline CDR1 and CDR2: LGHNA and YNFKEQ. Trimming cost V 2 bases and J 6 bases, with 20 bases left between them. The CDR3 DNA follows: TGTGCCAGCAGCCAAAAGGTTGGAGGGGCGGGGAGTCAGCCCCAGCATTTT. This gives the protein CASSQKVGGAGSQPQHF.

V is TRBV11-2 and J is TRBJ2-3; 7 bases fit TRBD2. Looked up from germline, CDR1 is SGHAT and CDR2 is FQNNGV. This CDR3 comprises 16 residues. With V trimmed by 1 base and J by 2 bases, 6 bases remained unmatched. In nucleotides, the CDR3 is TGTGCCAGCAGCTTAGGAGCGGGGCCGTCCACAGATACGCAGTATTTT. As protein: CASSLGAGPSTDTQYF.

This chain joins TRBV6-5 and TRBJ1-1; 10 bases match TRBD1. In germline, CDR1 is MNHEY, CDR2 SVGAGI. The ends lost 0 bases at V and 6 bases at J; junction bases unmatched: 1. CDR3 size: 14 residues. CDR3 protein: CASSYSGQGAEAFF. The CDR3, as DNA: TGTGCCAGCAGTTACTCCGGACAGGGGGCTGAAGCTTTCTTT.

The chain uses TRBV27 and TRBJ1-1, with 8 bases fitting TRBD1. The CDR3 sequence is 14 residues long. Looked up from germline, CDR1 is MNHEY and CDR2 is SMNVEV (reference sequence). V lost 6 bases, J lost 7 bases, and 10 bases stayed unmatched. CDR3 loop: CASSRTGGGFEAFF. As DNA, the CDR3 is TGTGCCAGCAGCCGTACAGGGGGAGGCTTTGAAGCTTTCTTT.

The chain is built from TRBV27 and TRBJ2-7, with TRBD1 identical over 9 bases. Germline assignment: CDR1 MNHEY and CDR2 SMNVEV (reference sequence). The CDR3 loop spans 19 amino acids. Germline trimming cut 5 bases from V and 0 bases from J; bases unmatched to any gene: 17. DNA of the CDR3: TGTGCCAGCAGTCCCACCATCTTCGAGACAGGGGGAGGCTCCTACGAGCAGTACTTC. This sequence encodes CASSPTIFETGGGSYEQYF.

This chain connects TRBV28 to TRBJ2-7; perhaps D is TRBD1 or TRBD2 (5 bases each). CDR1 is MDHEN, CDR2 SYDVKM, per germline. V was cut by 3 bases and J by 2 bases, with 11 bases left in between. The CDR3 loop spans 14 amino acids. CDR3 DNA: TGTGCCAGCAGTTTTCGTCTGGGGGCCTACGAGCAGTACTTC. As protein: CASSFRLGAYEQYF.

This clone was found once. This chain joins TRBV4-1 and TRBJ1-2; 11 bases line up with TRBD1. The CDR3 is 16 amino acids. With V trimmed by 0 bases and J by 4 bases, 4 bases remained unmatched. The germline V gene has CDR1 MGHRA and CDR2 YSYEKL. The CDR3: CASSQDRTGGFYGYTF. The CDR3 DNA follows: TGCGCCAGCAGCCAAGATAGGACAGGGGGCTTCTATGGCTACACCTTC.

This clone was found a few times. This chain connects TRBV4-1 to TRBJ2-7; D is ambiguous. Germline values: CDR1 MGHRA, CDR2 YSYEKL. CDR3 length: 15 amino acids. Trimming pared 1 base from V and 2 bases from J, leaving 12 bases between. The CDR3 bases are TGCGCCAGCAGCCAAGGAGTCTACCTAACCTACGAGCAGTACTTC. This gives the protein CASSQGVYLTYEQYF.

The CDR3 bases are TGTGCCCGCACAGACCCATCCTCCACAGATACGCAGTATTTT. Protein sequence: CARTDPSSTDTQYF. The chain joins TRBV30 to TRBJ2-3; no firm D call. The CDR3 runs to 14 residues. Trimming stripped 8 bases from V and 2 bases from J, with 17 bases between. Germline V gene sequence: CDR1 GTSNPN, CDR2 SVGIG (reference sequence).

The chain's CDR3 is CSVRTGFAYEQYF. As DNA, the CDR3 is TGCAGCGTTCGGACAGGGTTTGCCTACGAGCAGTACTTC. The J gene is TRBJ2-7, the V gene TRBV29-1, with TRBD1 identical over 8 bases. Trimming cost V 5 bases and J 2 bases; bases outside gene matches: 5. The CDR3 consists of 13 residues. CDR1 SQVTM and CDR2 ANQGSEA come from the germline V gene.

The CDR3 DNA sequence: TGTGCCAGCAGTGAAAAGAGCGGGGGCTACACAGATACGCAGTATTTT. Amino acids: CASSEKSGGYTDTQYF. The rearrangement links TRBV6-1 to TRBJ2-3; 8 bases align to TRBD2. The CDR3 is 16 residues long. The ends lost 2 bases at V and 2 bases at J; junction bases unmatched: 6. The germline V gene has CDR1 MNHNS and CDR2 SASEGT.

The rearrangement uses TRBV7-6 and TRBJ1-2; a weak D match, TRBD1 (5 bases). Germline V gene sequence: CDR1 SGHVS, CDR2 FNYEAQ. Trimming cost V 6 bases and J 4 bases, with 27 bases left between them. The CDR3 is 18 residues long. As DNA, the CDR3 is TGTGCCAGCAGTTCAAGGTGGACTGCAAGGGGTGTTTCCTATGGCTACACCTTC. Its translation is CASSSRWTARGVSYGYTF. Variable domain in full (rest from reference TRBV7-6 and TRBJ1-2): GAGVSQSPRYKVTKRGQDVALRCDPISGHVSLYWYRQALGQGPEFLTYFNYEAQQDKSGLPNDRFSAERPEGSISTLTIQRTEQRDSAMYRCASSSRWTARGVSYGYTFGSGTRLTVV.

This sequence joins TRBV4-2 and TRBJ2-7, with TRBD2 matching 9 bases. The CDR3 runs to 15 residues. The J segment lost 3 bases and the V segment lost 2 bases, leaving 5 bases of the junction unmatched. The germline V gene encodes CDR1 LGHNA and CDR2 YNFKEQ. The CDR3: CASSQTGLAGYEQYF. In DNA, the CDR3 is TGTGCCAGCAGCCAAACGGGACTAGCAGGCTACGAGCAGTACTTC.

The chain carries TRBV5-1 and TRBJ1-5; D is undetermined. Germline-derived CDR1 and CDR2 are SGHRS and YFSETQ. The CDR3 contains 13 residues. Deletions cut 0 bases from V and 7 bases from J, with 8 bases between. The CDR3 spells CASSLDRYQPQHF. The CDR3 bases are TGCGCCAGCAGCTTGGATAGGTACCAGCCCCAGCATTTT.

Here the CDR3 reads CASSIVAYSGNTIYF. CDR3 DNA: TGTGCCAGTAGTATTGTGGCCTACTCTGGAAACACCATATATTTT. The V call is TRBV19, the J call TRBJ1-3; D unclear. Germline-derived CDR1 and CDR2 are LNHDA and SQIVND (reference sequence). Trimming took 3 bases from V and 0 from J, leaving 9 bases between them. This CDR3 spans 15 amino acids.

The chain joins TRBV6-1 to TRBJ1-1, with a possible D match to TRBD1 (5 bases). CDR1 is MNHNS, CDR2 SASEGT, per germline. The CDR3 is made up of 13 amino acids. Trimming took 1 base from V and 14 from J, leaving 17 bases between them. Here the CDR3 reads CASSEVEGAVGFF. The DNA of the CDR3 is TGTGCCAGCAGTGAAGTTGAAGGGGCAGTCGGGTTCTTT.